The clone carrying this T cell receptor (beta chain) was recorded only once. Sequencing used immunoSEQ multiplex PCR; TCRdb keeps in-frame clones, though not all of them. The repertoire consists of 150,000 to 200,000 clones, with over 85% occurring once and the leading ten covering roughly 1.6%. This entry comes from a study of control samples from healthy donors and cancer patients. Sequences were obtained from blood. The TCR comes from a man aged 18 to 30 in good health.

CDR3 nucleotides: TGCGCCAGCAGCGACCGACGCCTGCACTCTGGAAACACCATATATTTT. Translated: CASSDRRLHSGNTIYF. This chain joins TRBV4-1 and TRBJ1-3, with D unclear. The V and J ends lost 5 bases and 0 bases respectively, with 14 bases between them. Germline CDR1 and CDR2: MGHRA and YSYEKL. The CDR3 length is 16 residues.